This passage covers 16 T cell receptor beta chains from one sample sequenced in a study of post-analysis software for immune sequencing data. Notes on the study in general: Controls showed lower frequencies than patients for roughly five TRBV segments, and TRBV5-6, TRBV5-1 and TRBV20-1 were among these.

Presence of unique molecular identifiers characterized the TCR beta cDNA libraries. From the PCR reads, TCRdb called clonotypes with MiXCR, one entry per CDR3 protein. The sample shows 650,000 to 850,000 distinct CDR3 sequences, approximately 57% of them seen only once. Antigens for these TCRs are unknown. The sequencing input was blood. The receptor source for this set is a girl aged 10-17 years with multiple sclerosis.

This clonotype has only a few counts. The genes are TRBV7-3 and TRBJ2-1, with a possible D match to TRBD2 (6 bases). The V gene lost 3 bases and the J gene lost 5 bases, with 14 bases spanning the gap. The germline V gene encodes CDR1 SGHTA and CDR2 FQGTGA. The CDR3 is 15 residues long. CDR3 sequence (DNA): TGTGCCAGCAGCTTGGCCGGGACTTTCAACAATGAGCAGTTCTTC. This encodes CASSLAGTFNNEQFF.

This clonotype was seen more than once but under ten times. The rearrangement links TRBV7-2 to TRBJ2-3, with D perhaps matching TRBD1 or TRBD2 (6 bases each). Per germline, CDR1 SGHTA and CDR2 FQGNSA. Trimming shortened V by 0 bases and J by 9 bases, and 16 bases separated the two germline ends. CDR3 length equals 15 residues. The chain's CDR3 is CASSLALQGSGTQYF. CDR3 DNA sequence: TGTGCCAGCAGCTTAGCGCTTCAGGGGAGCGGGACGCAGTATTTT.

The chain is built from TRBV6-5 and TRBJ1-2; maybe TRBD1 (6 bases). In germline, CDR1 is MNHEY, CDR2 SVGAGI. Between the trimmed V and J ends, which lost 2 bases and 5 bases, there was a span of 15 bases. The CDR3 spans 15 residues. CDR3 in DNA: TGTGCCAGCAGTTACGGGCAGGGAGGACAGTATGGCTACACCTTC. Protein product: CASSYGQGGQYGYTF.

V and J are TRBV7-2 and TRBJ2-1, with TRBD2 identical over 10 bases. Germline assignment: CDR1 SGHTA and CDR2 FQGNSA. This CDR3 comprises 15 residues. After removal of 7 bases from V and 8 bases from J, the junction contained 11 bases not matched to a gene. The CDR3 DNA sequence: TGTGCCAGCAACATAATAATAGCGGGGGGCTATGAGCAGTTCTTC. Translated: CASNIIIAGGYEQFF.

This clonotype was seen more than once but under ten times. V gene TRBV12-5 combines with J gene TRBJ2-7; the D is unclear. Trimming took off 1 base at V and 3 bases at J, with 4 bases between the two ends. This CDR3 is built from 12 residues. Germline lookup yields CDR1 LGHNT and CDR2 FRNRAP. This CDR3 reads CASGLEVYEQYF. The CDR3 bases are TGTGCTAGTGGTTTGGAGGTCTACGAGCAGTACTTC.

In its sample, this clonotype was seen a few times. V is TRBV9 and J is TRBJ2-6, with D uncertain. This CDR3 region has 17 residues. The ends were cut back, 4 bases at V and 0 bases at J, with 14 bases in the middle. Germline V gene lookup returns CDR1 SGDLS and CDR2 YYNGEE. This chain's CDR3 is CASSLRTQGSGANVLTF. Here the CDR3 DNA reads TGTGCCAGCAGCTTACGGACCCAAGGCTCTGGGGCCAACGTCCTGACTTTC.

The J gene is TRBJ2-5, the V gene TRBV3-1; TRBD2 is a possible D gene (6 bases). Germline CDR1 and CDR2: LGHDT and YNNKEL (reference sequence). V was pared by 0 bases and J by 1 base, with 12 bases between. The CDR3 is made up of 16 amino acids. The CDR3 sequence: CASSQEWGVGQETQYF. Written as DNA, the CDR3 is TGTGCCAGCAGCCAAGAATGGGGGGTCGGCCAAGAGACCCAGTACTTC.

The CDR3 DNA follows: TGCAGTGGATACAGGGCCGGTGAAAAACTGTTTTTT. It yields the protein CSGYRAGEKLFF. The chain is built from TRBV20-1 and TRBJ1-4; the D gene is possibly TRBD1 (6 bases). Germline V lookup: CDR1 DFQATT, CDR2 SNEGSKA (reference sequence). V shed 7 bases and J shed 7 bases, with 13 bases lying between them. The CDR3 extends over 12 amino acids.

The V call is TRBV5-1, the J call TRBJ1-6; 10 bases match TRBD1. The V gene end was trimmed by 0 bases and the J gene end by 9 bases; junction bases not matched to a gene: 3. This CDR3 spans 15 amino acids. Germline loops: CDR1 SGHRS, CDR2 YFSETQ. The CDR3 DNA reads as TGCGCCAGCAGCTTGGGTTGGACAGGGGGTTCACCCCTCCACTTT. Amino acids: CASSLGWTGGSPLHF.

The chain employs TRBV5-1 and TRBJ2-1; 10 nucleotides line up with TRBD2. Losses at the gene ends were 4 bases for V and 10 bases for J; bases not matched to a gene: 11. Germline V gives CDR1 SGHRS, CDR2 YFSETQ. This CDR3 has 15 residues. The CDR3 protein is CASSNPGVAGGEQFF. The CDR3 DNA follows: TGCGCCAGCAGCAACCCAGGGGTAGCGGGAGGCGAGCAGTTCTTC.

The CDR3 nucleotides read TGTGCCAGCAGCCGGGGCAGGGGGAATGAGCAGTTCTTC. Its protein is CASSRGRGNEQFF. The rearrangement joins TRBV4-2 to TRBJ2-1; TRBD1 aligns across 7 bases. With 4 bases clipped from V and 7 bases from J, the junction kept 4 bases outside the gene matches. CDR3 length: 13 residues. The germline CDR1 and CDR2 sequences are LGHNA and YNFKEQ.

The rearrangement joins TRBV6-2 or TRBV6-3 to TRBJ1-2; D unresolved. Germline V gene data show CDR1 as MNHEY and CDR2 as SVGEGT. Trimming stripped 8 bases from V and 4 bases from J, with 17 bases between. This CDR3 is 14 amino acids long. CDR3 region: CASRVGVSIYGYTF. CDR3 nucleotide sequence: TGTGCCAGCCGGGTAGGCGTTTCCATCTATGGCTACACCTTC.

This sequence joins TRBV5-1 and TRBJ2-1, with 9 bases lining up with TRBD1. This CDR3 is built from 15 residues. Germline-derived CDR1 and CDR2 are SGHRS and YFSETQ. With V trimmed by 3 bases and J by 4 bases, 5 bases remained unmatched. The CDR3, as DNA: TGCGCCAGCAGCTGGGGACAGGGTGGTTACAATGAGCAGTTCTTC. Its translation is CASSWGQGGYNEQFF.

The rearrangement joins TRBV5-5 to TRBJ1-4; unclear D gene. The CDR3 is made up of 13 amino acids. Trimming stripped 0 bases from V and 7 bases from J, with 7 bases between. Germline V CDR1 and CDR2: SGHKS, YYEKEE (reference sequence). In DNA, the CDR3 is TGTGCCAGCAGCTTGGAACCGTCTGAAAAACTGTTTTTT. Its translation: CASSLEPSEKLFF.

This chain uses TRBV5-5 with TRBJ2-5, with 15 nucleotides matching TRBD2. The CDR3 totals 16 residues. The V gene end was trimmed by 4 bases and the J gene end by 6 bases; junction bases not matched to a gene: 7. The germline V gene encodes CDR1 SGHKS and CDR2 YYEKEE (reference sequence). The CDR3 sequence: CASSGSGTSGGKTQYF. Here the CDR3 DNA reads TGTGCCAGCAGCGGGAGTGGGACTAGCGGGGGGAAGACCCAGTACTTC.

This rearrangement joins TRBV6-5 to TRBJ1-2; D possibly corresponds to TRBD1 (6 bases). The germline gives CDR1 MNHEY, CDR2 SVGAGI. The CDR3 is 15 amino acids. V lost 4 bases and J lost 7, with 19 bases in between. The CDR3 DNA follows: TGTGCCAGCAGTTCCTGGACAGCCCCGCCCGGTGGCTACACCTTC. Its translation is CASSSWTAPPGGYTF.